The following is a T cell receptor beta chain sequence with its context. This CDR3 comprises 15 residues. Trimming cost V 6 bases and J 0 bases, with 12 bases left between them. Germline lookup yields CDR1 MNHNY and CDR2 SVGAGI (reference sequence). Samples were taken several times over chemoradiotherapy. Clones were sequenced by immunoSEQ multiplex PCR, and TCRdb holds only the in-frame ones, with some missing. Among some 24,000 clones, roughly 94% were seen once, and the ten largest hold roughly 3%. This record belongs to a study of chemoradiotherapy in HPV16-positive cancers. The chain carries TRBV6-6 and TRBJ2-1; the D gene is possibly TRBD1 (6 bases). Specimen collection occurred from a patient who underwent chemoradiotherapy. The receptor was isolated from a human donor with HPV-associated anogenital cancer. CDR3 sequence reads: CASSTQGSSYNEQFF. The CDR3 DNA sequence: TGTGCCAGCAGCACACAGGGCAGCTCCTACAATGAGCAGTTCTTC.